The 23 T cell receptor beta chains in this list originate from one sample, sequenced in a study of human T cells and chemical hapten exposure. TCRdb independently ran MiXCR on the RACE reads; one entry per CDR3 protein. Among roughly 380,000 distinct CDR3 sequences listed, 5% to 6.5% were seen once. Indicated time point: pre-sensitization, week 0. Treatment of the sample: therapeutic diphenylcyclopropenone sensitization with weekly scalp DPC. Sequenced here: whole blood, sampled in connection with sensitization to the hapten diphenylcyclopropenone (DPC). The receptors come from a woman between 50 and 59 years old with alopecia areata. Some clones in this sample may be carry-over from other donors' samples.

The table lists this clonotype with a few counts. This chain joins TRBV6-5 and TRBJ1-1; a weak D match, TRBD1 (5 bases). The germline V and J ends were trimmed by 5 bases and 1 base, with 11 bases remaining between them. The germline V gene encodes CDR1 MNHEY and CDR2 SVGAGI. This CDR3 is built from 14 residues. CDR3 loop: CASSTNTGNTEAFF. The CDR3 DNA sequence: TGTGCCAGCAGTACGAACACAGGGAACACTGAAGCTTTCTTT.

This clonotype was found many times. The chain joins TRBV29-1 to TRBJ2-7, with D possibly called TRBD1 or TRBD2 (5 bases each). V lost 6 bases, J lost 6 bases, and 12 bases lay in between. There are 11 residues in the CDR3. CDR1 and CDR2 (germline): SQVTM, ANQGSEA. The CDR3 here is CSVPWGREQYF. In DNA, the CDR3 is TGCAGCGTCCCTTGGGGACGCGAGCAGTACTTC.

CDR3 in amino acids: CASSPWNTIYF. The CDR3 nucleotides read TGTGCCAGCAGCCCTTGGAACACCATATATTTT. The V and J genes are TRBV6-6 and TRBJ1-3; D is uncertain. From germline, CDR1 is MNHNY and CDR2 SVGAGI (reference sequence). The CDR3 sequence is 11 residues long. The ends were cut back, 6 bases at V and 7 bases at J, with 7 bases in the middle.

This chain links TRBV5-1 with TRBJ1-1; 9 positions match TRBD1. The length of the CDR3 is 17 residues. J was trimmed by 5 bases and V by 4 bases; bases with no gene match: 15. The germline V gene encodes CDR1 SGHRS and CDR2 YFSETQ. CDR3 sequence (DNA): TGCGCCAGCAGCAGCAACAGGGGGCGGGTAGGTTTGACTGAAGCTTTCTTT. Its protein product is CASSSNRGRVGLTEAFF.

Many counts were recorded for this clonotype. The J gene is TRBJ2-5, the V gene TRBV12-3 or TRBV12-4, with no clear D. This CDR3 is built from 13 residues. V shed 3 bases and J shed 7 bases, with 12 bases lying between them. The CDR3 coding sequence is TGTGCCAGCAGTTTCGACGGGCCGGGGACCCAGTACTTC. This encodes CASSFDGPGTQYF.

This clonotype was seen at least ten times. The gene calls are TRBV2 and TRBJ1-1, with a possible D match to TRBD1 (6 bases). The CDR3 is 13 amino acids. Germline-derived CDR1 and CDR2 are SNHLY and FYNNEI. Trimming took off 6 bases at V and 0 bases at J, with 8 bases between the two ends. CDR3 coding DNA: TGTGCCAGCAGGGACAGATTGAACACTGAAGCTTTCTTT. Translating gives CASRDRLNTEAFF.

This clonotype was detected only a few times. This chain uses TRBV30 with TRBJ2-1, with 14 bases lining up with TRBD2. The V gene's germline CDR1 is GTSNPN and CDR2 SVGIG (reference sequence). Trimming at V came to 0 bases and at J to 6 bases, leaving 1 base not matched to a gene. The CDR3 runs 15 residues. CDR3 DNA sequence: TGTGCCTGGAGTGTAGGACTAGCGGGAGGCAATGAGCAGTTCTTC. Its translation is CAWSVGLAGGNEQFF.

This chain connects TRBV7-9 to TRBJ2-6; possibly TRBD1 for D (7 bases). This CDR3 is 19 amino acids long. The germline V gene has CDR1 SEHNR and CDR2 FQNEAQ (reference sequence). V lost 2 bases, J lost 0 bases, and 17 bases lay in between. As DNA, the CDR3 is TGTGCCAGCAGCTTAAAGGGGGGACAGCCAGGCTCTGGGGCCAACGTCCTGACTTTC. Encoded protein: CASSLKGGQPGSGANVLTF.

The chain uses TRBV20-1 and TRBJ2-3; 8 bases line up with TRBD2. This CDR3 comprises 15 residues. With 3 bases clipped from V and 3 bases from J, the junction kept 8 bases outside the gene matches. CDR1 is DFQATT and CDR2 is SNEGSKA in the germline V gene (reference sequence). In DNA, the CDR3 is TGCAGTGCTAGCCCCTTTGCGGGGGGAACAGATACGCAGTATTTT. Encoded protein: CSASPFAGGTDTQYF.

This clonotype occurred many times. The chain recombines TRBV10-2 with TRBJ1-5, with 10 bases that match TRBD1. Germline V gives CDR1 WSHSY, CDR2 SAAADI. Trimming removed 10 bases from V and 4 bases from J; junction bases left unmatched: 10. The CDR3 consists of 15 residues. The CDR3 is CATTTRQGANQPQHF. The CDR3 DNA reads as TGCGCCACCACTACGAGACAGGGGGCAAATCAGCCCCAGCATTTT.

Ten or more counts support this clonotype. Its ends do not fully match the called genes, so a read error is possible. This chain's CDR3 is CASSPQGGTEAFF. The CDR3 region has the DNA TGTGCCAGCTCACCACAGGGGGGAACTGAAGCTTTCTTT. This chain connects TRBV5-1 to TRBJ1-1; 8 bases line up with TRBD1. CDR1 SGHRS and CDR2 YFSETQ come from the germline V gene. The CDR3 runs 13 residues.

This clonotype was observed at least ten times. The chain links TRBV7-2 to TRBJ2-3; D not certain. CDR3 length: 14 amino acids. CDR1 and CDR2 (germline): SGHTA, FQGNSA. Deletions cut 5 bases from V and 2 bases from J, with 11 bases between. The CDR3 here is CASSAVRATDTQYF. As DNA, the CDR3 is TGTGCCAGCAGCGCCGTAAGGGCCACAGATACGCAGTATTTT.

This clonotype was observed a few times. The genes are TRBV12-3 or TRBV12-4 and TRBJ1-2, with D uncertain. Trimming took off 0 bases at V and 7 bases at J, with 6 bases between the two ends. The CDR3 is 12 amino acids. CDR3 DNA sequence: TGTGCCAGCAGTTTAGCGGGGTTTGGCTACACCTTC. As protein: CASSLAGFGYTF.

In this sample, this clonotype turned up a few times. The V and J genes are TRBV18 and TRBJ2-5; D call uncertain. The V gene's germline CDR1 is KGHSH and CDR2 LQKENI. There are 13 residues in the CDR3. V was cut by 9 bases and J by 4 bases, with 15 bases left in between. The CDR3 is CASSRSWVETQYF. Written as DNA, the CDR3 is TGTGCCAGTTCCAGGTCGTGGGTAGAGACCCAGTACTTC.

In this sample, this clonotype turned up a few times. The chain recombines TRBV5-1 with TRBJ2-3, with 7 bases lining up with TRBD2. This CDR3 has 15 amino acids. The V and J ends lost 4 bases and 1 base, in that order; junction bases with no gene match: 6. Germline V gives CDR1 SGHRS, CDR2 YFSETQ. The CDR3, as DNA: TGCGCCAGCAGCCCTAAGCGGGGTGGCACAGATACGCAGTATTTT. It codes for CASSPKRGGTDTQYF.

This clonotype has more than one count but fewer than ten. The V call is TRBV18, the J call TRBJ1-1; possibly TRBD1 for D (5 bases). The germline gives CDR1 KGHSH, CDR2 LQKENI. V lost 6 bases and J 6 bases, leaving 17 bases between the germline ends. The CDR3 consists of 14 residues. Here the CDR3 reads CASSSGSRGAEAFF. CDR3 coding DNA: TGTGCCAGCTCCTCCGGGAGCCGAGGGGCTGAAGCTTTCTTT. The full variable domain, in which reference TRBV18 and TRBJ1-1 provide the parts outside the CDR3, is NAGVMQNPRHLVRRRGQEARLRCSPMKGHSHVYWYRQLPEEGLKFMVYLQKENIIDESGMPKERFSAEFPKEGPSILRIQQVVRGDSAAYFCASSSGSRGAEAFFGQGTRLTVV.

This clonotype appeared a few times. The genes are TRBV28 and TRBJ1-1; no clear D gene. V was shortened by 5 bases and J by 3 bases, with 16 bases between the two germline ends. The CDR3 consists of 15 residues. From germline, CDR1 is MDHEN and CDR2 SYDVKM. CDR3 amino acids: CASSLPLSGYTEAFF. CDR3 nucleotides: TGTGCCAGCAGTCTACCCCTCTCGGGGTACACTGAAGCTTTCTTT.

This clonotype was seen a handful of times. This chain joins TRBV6-6 and TRBJ2-1; tentatively, D is TRBD1 or TRBD2 (5 bases each). The V gene lost 4 bases and the J gene lost 4 bases, with 17 bases spanning the gap. Germline CDR1 and CDR2: MNHNY and SVGAGI (reference sequence). CDR3 length: 16 residues. Here the CDR3 reads CASSSWDVPRYNEQFF. The CDR3 DNA reads as TGTGCCAGCAGTTCCTGGGACGTCCCCCGGTACAATGAGCAGTTCTTC.

This clonotype was recorded many times. The V call is TRBV7-2, the J call TRBJ2-6; tentative D call: TRBD1 (6 bases). V dropped 6 bases and J dropped 1 base, with 13 bases sitting between them. The CDR3 contains 16 residues. The germline gives CDR1 SGHTA, CDR2 FQGNSA. In nucleotides, the CDR3 is TGTGCCAGCAGGCGTATACAGGGATCTGGGGCCAACGTCCTGACTTTC. This codes for CASRRIQGSGANVLTF.

This clonotype was counted ten times or more. This chain connects TRBV10-3 to TRBJ1-6, with 11 positions matching TRBD1. V lost 11 bases to trimming and J lost 8 bases; unmatched junction nucleotides: 5. Germline CDR1 reads ENHRY; CDR2 reads SYGVKD. The CDR3 runs to 13 residues. CDR3 nucleotides: TGTGCCTCATCGGGACAGGGGGATTCACCCCTCCACTTT. Protein product: CASSGQGDSPLHF.

This clonotype was recorded many times. The chain recombines TRBV2 with TRBJ2-2; 12 nucleotides agree with TRBD2. This CDR3 region has 18 residues. Trimming removed 6 bases from V and 2 bases from J; junction bases left unmatched: 10. Germline CDR1 SNHLY, CDR2 FYNNEI. The chain's CDR3 is CASRRLAGAHSNTGELFF. The CDR3 nucleotides are TGTGCCAGCAGAAGACTAGCGGGGGCCCATTCAAACACCGGGGAGCTGTTTTTT.

The genes are TRBV4-1 and TRBJ2-3; 8 bases map to TRBD2. The CDR3 covers 16 residues. The ends lost 4 bases at V and 3 bases at J; junction bases unmatched: 9. From germline, CDR1 is MGHRA and CDR2 YSYEKL. DNA of the CDR3: TGCGCCAGCAGCCGGACTCTCTCGGGGGGGACAGATACGCAGTATTTT. It encodes CASSRTLSGGTDTQYF.

Ten or more counts support this clonotype. J is TRBJ1-5 and V is TRBV7-9; no clear D. The CDR3 is 16 residues long. Germline-derived CDR1 and CDR2 are SEHNR and FQNEAQ (reference sequence). Trimming took off 1 base at V and 0 bases at J, with 10 bases between the two ends. The CDR3 protein is CASSLGPDPSNQPQHF. CDR3 sequence (DNA): TGTGCCAGCAGCTTAGGTCCGGATCCTAGCAATCAGCCCCAGCATTTT.